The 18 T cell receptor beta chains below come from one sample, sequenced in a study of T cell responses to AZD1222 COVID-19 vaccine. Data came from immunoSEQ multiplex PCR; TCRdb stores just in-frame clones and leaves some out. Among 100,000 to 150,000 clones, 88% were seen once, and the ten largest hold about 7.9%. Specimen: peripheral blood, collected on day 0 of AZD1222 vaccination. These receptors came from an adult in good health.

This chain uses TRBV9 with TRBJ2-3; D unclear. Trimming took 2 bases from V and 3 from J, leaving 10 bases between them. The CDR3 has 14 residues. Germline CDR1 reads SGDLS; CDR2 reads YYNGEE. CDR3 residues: CASSVPPQTDTQYF. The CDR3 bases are TGTGCCAGCAGCGTGCCCCCCCAAACAGATACGCAGTATTTT. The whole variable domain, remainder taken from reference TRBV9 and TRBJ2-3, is DSGVTQTPKHLITATGQRVTLRCSPRSGDLSVYWYQQSLDQGLQFLIQYYNGEERAKGNILERFSAQQFPDLHSELNLSSLELGDSALYFCASSVPPQTDTQYFGPGTRLTVL.

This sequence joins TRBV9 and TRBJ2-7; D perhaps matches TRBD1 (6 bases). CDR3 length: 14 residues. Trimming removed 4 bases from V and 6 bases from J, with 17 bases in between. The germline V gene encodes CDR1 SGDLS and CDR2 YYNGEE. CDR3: CASSPWDNGSEQYF. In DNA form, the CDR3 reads TGTGCCAGCAGCCCTTGGGACAATGGTTCCGAGCAGTACTTC.

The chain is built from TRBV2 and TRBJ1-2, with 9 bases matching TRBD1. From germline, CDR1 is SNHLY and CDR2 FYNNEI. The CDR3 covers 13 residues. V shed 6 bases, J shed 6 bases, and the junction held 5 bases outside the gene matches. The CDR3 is CASSATGGDGYTF. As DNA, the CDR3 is TGTGCCAGCAGCGCCACAGGGGGCGATGGCTACACCTTC. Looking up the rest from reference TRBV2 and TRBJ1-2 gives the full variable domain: EPEVTQTPSHQVTQMGQEVILRCVPISNHLYFYWYRQILGQKVEFLVSFYNNEISEKSEIFDDQFSVERPDGSNFTLKIRSTKLEDSAMYFCASSATGGDGYTFGSGTRLTVV.

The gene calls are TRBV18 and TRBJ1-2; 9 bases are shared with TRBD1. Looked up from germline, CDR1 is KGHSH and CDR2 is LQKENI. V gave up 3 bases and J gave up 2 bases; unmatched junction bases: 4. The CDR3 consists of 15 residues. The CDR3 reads CASSPGQGQNYGYTF. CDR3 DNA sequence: TGTGCCAGCTCACCCGGACAGGGGCAAAACTATGGCTACACCTTC. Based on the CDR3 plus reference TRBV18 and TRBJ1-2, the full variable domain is NAGVMQNPRHLVRRRGQEARLRCSPMKGHSHVYWYRQLPEEGLKFMVYLQKENIIDESGMPKERFSAEFPKEGPSILRIQQVVRGDSAAYFCASSPGQGQNYGYTFGSGTRLTVV.

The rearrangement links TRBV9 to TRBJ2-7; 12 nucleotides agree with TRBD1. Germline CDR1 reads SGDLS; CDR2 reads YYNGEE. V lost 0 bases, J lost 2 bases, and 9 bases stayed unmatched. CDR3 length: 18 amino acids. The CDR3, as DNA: TGTGCCAGCAGCGTAGTTCGGGAGGGGGACAGGGGGCCCTACGAGCAGTACTTC. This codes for CASSVVREGDRGPYEQYF.

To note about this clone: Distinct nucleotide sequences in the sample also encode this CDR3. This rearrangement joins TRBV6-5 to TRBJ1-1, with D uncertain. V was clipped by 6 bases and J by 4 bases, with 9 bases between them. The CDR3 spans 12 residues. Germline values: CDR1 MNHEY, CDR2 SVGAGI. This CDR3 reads CASRAGSTEAFF. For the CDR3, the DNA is TGTGCCAGCAGGGCCGGCTCCACTGAAGCTTTCTTT.

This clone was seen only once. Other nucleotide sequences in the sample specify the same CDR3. CDR3 sequence reads: CASSIGGAGNTIYF. CDR3 DNA: TGTGCCAGTAGTATTGGGGGTGCTGGAAACACCATATATTTT. The V and J genes are TRBV19 and TRBJ1-3, with a weak D call TRBD1 (5 bases). The germline CDR1 and CDR2 sequences are LNHDA and SQIVND (reference sequence). The CDR3 has 14 amino acids. V was cut by 3 bases and J by 2 bases, with 8 bases left in between.

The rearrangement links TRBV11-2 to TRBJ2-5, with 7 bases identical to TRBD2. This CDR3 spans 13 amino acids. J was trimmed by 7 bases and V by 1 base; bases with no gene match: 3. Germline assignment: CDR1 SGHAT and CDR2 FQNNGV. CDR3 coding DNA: TGTGCCAGCAGCTTAGGGACTAGGGCGACCCAGTACTTC. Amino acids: CASSLGTRATQYF.

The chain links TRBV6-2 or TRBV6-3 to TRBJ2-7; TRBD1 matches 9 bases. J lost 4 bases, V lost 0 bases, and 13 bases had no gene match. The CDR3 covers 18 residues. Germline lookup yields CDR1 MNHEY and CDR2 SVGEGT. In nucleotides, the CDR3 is TGTGCCAGCAGTTACTCCGTAACAGGGGGCCTTGCATCTTACGAGCAGTACTTC. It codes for CASSYSVTGGLASYEQYF.

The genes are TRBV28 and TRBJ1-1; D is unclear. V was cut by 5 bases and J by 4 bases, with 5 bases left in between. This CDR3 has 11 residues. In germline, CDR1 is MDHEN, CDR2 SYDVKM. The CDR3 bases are TGTGCCAGCAGTATTTCCACTGAAGCTTTCTTT. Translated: CASSISTEAFF.

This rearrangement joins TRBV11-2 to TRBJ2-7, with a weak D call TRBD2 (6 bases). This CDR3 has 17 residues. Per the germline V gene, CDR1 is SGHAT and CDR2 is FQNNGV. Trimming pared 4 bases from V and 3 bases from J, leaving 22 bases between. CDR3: CASSYSGDAGKNYEQYF. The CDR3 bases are TGTGCCAGCAGCTATAGCGGAGATGCGGGGAAGAACTACGAGCAGTACTTC.

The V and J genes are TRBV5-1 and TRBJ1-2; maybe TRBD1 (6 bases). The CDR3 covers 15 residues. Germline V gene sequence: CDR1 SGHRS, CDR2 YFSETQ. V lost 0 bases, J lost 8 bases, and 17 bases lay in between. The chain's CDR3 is CASSLGAGDLGGYTF. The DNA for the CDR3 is TGCGCCAGCAGCTTGGGGGCAGGGGACCTTGGCGGCTACACCTTC.

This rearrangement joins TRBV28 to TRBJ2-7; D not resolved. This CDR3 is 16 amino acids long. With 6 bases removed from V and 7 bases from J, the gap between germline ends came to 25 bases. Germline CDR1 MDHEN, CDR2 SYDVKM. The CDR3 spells CASSSSKDGALGEQYF. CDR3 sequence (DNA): TGTGCCAGCAGCTCAAGCAAGGACGGCGCTTTGGGGGAGCAGTACTTC.

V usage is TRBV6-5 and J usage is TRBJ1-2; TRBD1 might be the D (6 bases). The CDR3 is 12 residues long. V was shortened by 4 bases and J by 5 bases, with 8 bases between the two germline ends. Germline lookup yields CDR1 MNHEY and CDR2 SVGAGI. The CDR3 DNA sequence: TGTGCCAGCAGTTGGCAGGGGTATGGCTACACCTTC. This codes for CASSWQGYGYTF.

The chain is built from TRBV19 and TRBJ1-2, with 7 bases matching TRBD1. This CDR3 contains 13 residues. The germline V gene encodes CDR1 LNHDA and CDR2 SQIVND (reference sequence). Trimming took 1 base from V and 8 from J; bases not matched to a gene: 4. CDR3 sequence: CASSIGGGGGYTF. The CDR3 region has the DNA TGTGCCAGTAGTATAGGAGGGGGCGGCGGCTACACCTTC.

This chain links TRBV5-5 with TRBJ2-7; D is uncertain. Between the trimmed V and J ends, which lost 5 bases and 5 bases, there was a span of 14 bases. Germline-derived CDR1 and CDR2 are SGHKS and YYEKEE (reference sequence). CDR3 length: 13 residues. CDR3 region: CASRPTGANEQYF. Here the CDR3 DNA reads TGTGCCAGCAGGCCAACGGGTGCCAACGAGCAGTACTTC.

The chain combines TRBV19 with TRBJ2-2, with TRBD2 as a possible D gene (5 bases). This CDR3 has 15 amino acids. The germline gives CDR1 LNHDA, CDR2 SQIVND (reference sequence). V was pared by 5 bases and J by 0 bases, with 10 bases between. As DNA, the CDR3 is TGTGCCAGTAGTGTCCTAGCTGCGAACACCGGGGAGCTGTTTTTT. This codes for CASSVLAANTGELFF.

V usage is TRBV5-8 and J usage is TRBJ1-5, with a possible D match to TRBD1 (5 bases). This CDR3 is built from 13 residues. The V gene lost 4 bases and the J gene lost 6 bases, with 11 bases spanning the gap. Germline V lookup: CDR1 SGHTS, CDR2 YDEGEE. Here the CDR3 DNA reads TGTGCCAGCAGCGCCTACCAGGGTCAGCCCCAGCATTTT. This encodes CASSAYQGQPQHF.